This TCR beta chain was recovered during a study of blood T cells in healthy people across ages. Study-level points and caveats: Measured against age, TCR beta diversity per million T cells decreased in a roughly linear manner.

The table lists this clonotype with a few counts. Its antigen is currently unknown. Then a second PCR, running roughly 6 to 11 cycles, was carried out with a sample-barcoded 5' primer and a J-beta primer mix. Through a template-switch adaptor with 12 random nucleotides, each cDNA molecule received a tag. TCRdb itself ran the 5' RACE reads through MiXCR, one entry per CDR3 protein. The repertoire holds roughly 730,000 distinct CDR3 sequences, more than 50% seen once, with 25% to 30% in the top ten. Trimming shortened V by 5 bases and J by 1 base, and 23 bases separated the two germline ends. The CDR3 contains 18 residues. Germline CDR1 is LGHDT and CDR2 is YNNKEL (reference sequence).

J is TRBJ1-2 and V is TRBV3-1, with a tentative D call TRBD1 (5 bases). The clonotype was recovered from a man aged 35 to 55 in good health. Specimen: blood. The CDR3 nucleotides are TGTGCCAGCAGCGCCATTGGGTTGGAGACAGATTTTAACTATGGCTACACCTTC. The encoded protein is CASSAIGLETDFNYGYTF. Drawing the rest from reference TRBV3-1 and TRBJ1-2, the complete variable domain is DTAVSQTPKYLVTQMGNDKSIKCEQNLGHDTMYWYKQDSKKFLKIMFSYNNKELIINETVPNRFSPKSPDKAHLNLHINSLELGDSAVYFCASSAIGLETDFNYGYTFGSGTRLTVV.